This T cell receptor beta chain was identified in a study of T cell responses to AZD1222 COVID-19 vaccine. About this clone: What it recognizes is unknown.

General study results and limits: Recipients of AZD1222 seropositive at baseline numbered only 6 or 7. Repertoire sampling happened only post peak T cell response. Across the whole spike, CD4 TCRs peaked at regions 160-218 and 743-854. Spike-specific TCR repertoires showed rising breadth and depth after two AZD1222 doses.

The V gene's germline CDR1 is MDHEN and CDR2 SYDVKM. The CDR3 extends over 16 amino acids. The trim removed 5 bases at V and 0 bases at J, leaving 6 bases unmatched. Profiling relied on immunoSEQ multiplex PCR, and the TCRdb table lists in-frame clones only, not all of them. Among around 65,000 clones listed, roughly four fifths were seen once. The chain employs TRBV28 and TRBJ2-1; 8 nucleotides agree with TRBD1. Material: peripheral blood, obtained 28 days after the second AZD1222 dose. The receptor was derived from an adult who received the AZD1222 COVID-19 vaccine. This CDR3 reads CASSKYGTGSYNEQFF. The CDR3 DNA sequence: TGTGCCAGCAGTAAATACGGGACAGGCTCCTACAATGAGCAGTTCTTC.